This T cell receptor (beta chain) comes out of a study of T cell responses to AZD1222 COVID-19 vaccine. Study-level points and caveats: Regions left unmutated in variants are reportedly the target of nearly half of spike-specific TCRs. It was only a handful of AZD1222 recipients who were seropositive at baseline. Dominant CD4 TCR responses targeted spike regions 160-218 and 743-854.

Worth noting for this clone: The antigen remains unidentified. One end of the junction fails to match germline, which may point to a read error.

Sequenced by immunoSEQ multiplex PCR; TCRdb stores in-frame clones only, minus some. The table lists about 120,000 clones, 70% to 90% of them singletons, with more than 3% in the top ten. This CDR3 comprises 15 residues. Germline V gene data show CDR1 as SSHAT and CDR2 as FNYEAQ (reference sequence). The J gene is TRBJ2-5, the V gene TRBV7-7; D possibly corresponds to TRBD1 (5 bases). The TCR comes from an adult in good health. Sequenced here: peripheral blood, sampled on day 0 of AZD1222 vaccination. CDR3: CASSLTGRTQETQYF. The CDR3 bases are TGTGCTAGCAGCTTAACAGGCAGAACTCAAGAGACCCAGTACTTC.